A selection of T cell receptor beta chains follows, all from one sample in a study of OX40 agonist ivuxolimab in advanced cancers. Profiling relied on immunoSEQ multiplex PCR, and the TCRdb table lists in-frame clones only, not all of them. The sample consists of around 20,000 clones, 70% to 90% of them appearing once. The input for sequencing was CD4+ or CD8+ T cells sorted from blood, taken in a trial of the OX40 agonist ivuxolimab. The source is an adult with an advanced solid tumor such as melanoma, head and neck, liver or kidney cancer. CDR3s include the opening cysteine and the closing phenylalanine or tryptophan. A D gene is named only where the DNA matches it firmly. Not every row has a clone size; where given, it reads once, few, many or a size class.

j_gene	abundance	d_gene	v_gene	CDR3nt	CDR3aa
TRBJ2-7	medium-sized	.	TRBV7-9	TGTGCCAGCAGCTTAACCGGCCAGGGGCTAGGCGAGCAGTACTTC	CASSLTGQGLGEQYF
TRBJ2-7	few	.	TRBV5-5	TGTGCCAGCAGCTTGGAAGGGGTCTACTACGAGCAGTACTTC	CASSLEGVYYEQYF
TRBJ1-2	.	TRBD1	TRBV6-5	TGTGCCAGCAGTTACCGAAATGGACAGGGGGCAGATGGCTACACCTTC	CASSYRNGQGADGYTF
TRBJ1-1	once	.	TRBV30	TGTGCCTGGAAGCCCTTAATGAACACTGAAGCTTTCTTT	CAWKPLMNTEAFF
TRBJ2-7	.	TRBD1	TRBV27	TGTGCCAGCGGATTTATAAAAAGTTTCGGGACAGGGCATTCATACGAGCAGTACTTC	CASGFIKSFGTGHSYEQYF
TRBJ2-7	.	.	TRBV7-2	TGTGCCAGCAGCTTAACCTATTACGAGCAGTACTTC	CASSLTYYEQYF
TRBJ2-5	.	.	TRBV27	TGTGCCAGCAGTTTAGGAGGGTTAGAGACCCAGTACTTC	CASSLGGLETQYF
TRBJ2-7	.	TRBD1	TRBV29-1	TGCAGCGTCGTATCCAAAGGTAGGGGGCCCTCCTACGAGCAGTACTTC	CSVVSKGRGPSYEQYF
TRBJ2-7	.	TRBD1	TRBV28	TGTGCCAGCAGTTTAGTGTACAGGGGGTACGAGCAGTACTTC	CASSLVYRGYEQYF
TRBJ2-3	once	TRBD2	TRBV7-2	TGTGCCAGCAGCAGACTAGCGGGAGGGAACACAGATACGCAGTATTTT	CASSRLAGGNTDTQYF
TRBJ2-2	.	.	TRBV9	TGTGCCAGCAGCCCTGGTGCGGCCCGGGGCACCGGGGAGCTGTTTTTT	CASSPGAARGTGELFF
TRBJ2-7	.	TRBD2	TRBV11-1	TGTGCCAGCAGCCCATTAGCGGGAGAACTTTTGTACGAGCAGTACTTC	CASSPLAGELLYEQYF
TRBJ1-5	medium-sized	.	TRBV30	TGTGCCTGGAGTGTTGCAGGTACGGGGCAGCCCCAGCATTTT	CAWSVAGTGQPQHF
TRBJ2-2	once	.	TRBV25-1	TGTGCCAGCAGTGAATACAGGGACACCGGGGAGCTGTTTTTT	CASSEYRDTGELFF
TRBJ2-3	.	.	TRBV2	TGTGCCAGCAGTGGTGAGGCAGCCCTCACAGATACGCAGTATTTT	CASSGEAALTDTQYF
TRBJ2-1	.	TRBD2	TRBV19	TGTGCCAGTAGTAGGGGACTAGCGGGGCCCTACAATGAGCAGTTCTTC	CASSRGLAGPYNEQFF
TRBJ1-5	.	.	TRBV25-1	TGTGCCAGCGGTGAGCCCCAGCATTTT	CASGEPQHF